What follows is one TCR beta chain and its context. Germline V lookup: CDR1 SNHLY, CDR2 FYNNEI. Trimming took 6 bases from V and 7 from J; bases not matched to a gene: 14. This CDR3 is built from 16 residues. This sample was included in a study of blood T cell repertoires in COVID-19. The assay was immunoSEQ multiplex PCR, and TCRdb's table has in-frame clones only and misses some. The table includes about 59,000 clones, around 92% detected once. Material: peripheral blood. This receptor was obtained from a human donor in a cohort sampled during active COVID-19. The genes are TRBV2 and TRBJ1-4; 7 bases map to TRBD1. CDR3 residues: CASSPASTGQAEKLFF. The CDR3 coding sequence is TGTGCCAGCAGCCCCGCGTCGACAGGACAGGCTGAAAAACTGTTTTTT.